One sample yielded the 12 T cell receptor beta chains listed below, sequenced in a study of OX40 agonist ivuxolimab in advanced cancers. Profiling relied on immunoSEQ multiplex PCR, and the TCRdb table lists in-frame clones only, not all of them. The top ten hold 11% of the sample, which has about 62,000 clones, 79% seen once. This material consisted of CD4+ or CD8+ T cells sorted from blood, taken in a trial of the OX40 agonist ivuxolimab. The receptors were gathered from an adult with an advanced solid tumor such as melanoma, head and neck, liver or kidney cancer.

This chain joins TRBV11-2 and TRBJ2-3; possibly TRBD1 for D (5 bases). Germline V gene lookup returns CDR1 SGHAT and CDR2 FQNNGV. V lost 2 bases and J 5 bases, leaving 17 bases between the germline ends. The CDR3 is made up of 16 amino acids. The CDR3 DNA sequence: TGTGCCAGCAGCTTACGGCAAGGGGCCTTCAGAGATACGCAGTATTTT. Protein product: CASSLRQGAFRDTQYF.

The chain uses TRBV5-6 and TRBJ1-1, with D possibly being TRBD1 (5 bases). Trimming shortened V by 7 bases and J by 3 bases, and 22 bases separated the two germline ends. Germline lookup yields CDR1 SGHDT and CDR2 YYEEEE. This CDR3 contains 16 residues. The CDR3 protein is CASSNMGQGGYTEAFF. The CDR3 nucleotides are TGTGCCAGCTCCAATATGGGGCAGGGTGGTTACACTGAAGCTTTCTTT.

This clone was picked up one time. J is TRBJ2-1 and V is TRBV5-1; 7 bases match TRBD2. The CDR3 consists of 11 residues. Losses at the gene ends were 5 bases for V and 9 bases for J; bases not matched to a gene: 2. Germline V gives CDR1 SGHRS, CDR2 YFSETQ. CDR3 in DNA: TGCGCCAGCAGAGGCGGGGGTGAGCAGTTCTTC. Translation: CASRGGGEQFF.

This chain links TRBV5-3 with TRBJ1-1; 7 bases map to TRBD1. TRBV5-3 is designated an ORF whose function remains uncertain. The CDR3 sequence is 20 residues long. V lost 0 bases, J lost 0 bases, and 17 bases stayed unmatched. DNA for the CDR3: TGTGCCAGAAGCTTGGATGGGACAGTCCCCATGTACCGAATGAACACTGAAGCTTTCTTT. It yields the protein CARSLDGTVPMYRMNTEAFF.

For the CDR3, the DNA is TGTGCCAGCAGCTTAGCTAGCACAGATACGCAGTATTTT. Translated: CASSLASTDTQYF. The chain joins TRBV7-9 to TRBJ2-3; D uncertain. Looked up from germline, CDR1 is SEHNR and CDR2 is FQNEAQ (reference sequence). With 0 bases removed from V and 0 bases from J, the gap between germline ends came to 1 base. The CDR3 runs 13 residues.

The CDR3 loop is CASSSQGYTEAFF. CDR3 bases: TGTGCCAGCAGTTCACAGGGGTACACTGAAGCTTTCTTT. V is TRBV2 and J is TRBJ1-1; the match to TRBD1 covers 7 bases. CDR1 is SNHLY, CDR2 FYNNEI, per germline. V shed 5 bases and J 3 bases; nucleotides not matched to a gene: 3. The CDR3 has 13 residues.

This chain links TRBV29-1 with TRBJ2-5, with a tentative D call TRBD1 (6 bases). The CDR3 has 13 residues. V was shortened by 0 bases and J by 5 bases, with 10 bases between the two germline ends. Looked up from germline, CDR1 is SQVTM and CDR2 is ANQGSEA. Here the CDR3 reads CSVEDQGLETQYF. The CDR3 bases are TGCAGCGTTGAAGACCAGGGGTTGGAGACCCAGTACTTC.

CDR3 in DNA: TGTGCCAGCAGCCGGAGACTAGCGGTTAACAATGAGCAGTTCTTC. Translating gives CASSRRLAVNNEQFF. V usage is TRBV4-2 and J usage is TRBJ2-1; 9 nucleotides align to TRBD2. Germline-derived CDR1 and CDR2 are LGHNA and YNFKEQ. V gave up 4 bases and J gave up 5 bases; unmatched junction bases: 6. CDR3 size: 15 residues.

The chain employs TRBV6-5 and TRBJ2-3, with D tentatively TRBD1 (6 bases). From germline, CDR1 is MNHEY and CDR2 SVGAGI. This CDR3 has 13 residues. Trimming took off 7 bases at V and 2 bases at J, with 10 bases between the two ends. The CDR3 loop reads CASTHRVTDTQYF. CDR3 nucleotide sequence: TGTGCCAGCACCCACAGGGTCACAGATACGCAGTATTTT.

V and J are TRBV6-1 and TRBJ2-1, with 7 bases identical to TRBD2. The CDR3 contains 15 residues. CDR1 is MNHNS and CDR2 is SASEGT in the germline V gene. Unmatched junction bases numbered 9, after V lost 4 bases and J lost 6 bases. The CDR3 reads CASSVSGPWGNEQFF. The CDR3 nucleotides read TGTGCCAGCAGTGTTAGCGGGCCCTGGGGCAATGAGCAGTTCTTC.

The chain has TRBV4-2 and TRBJ2-1; D not resolved. From germline, CDR1 is LGHNA and CDR2 YNFKEQ. This CDR3 spans 13 amino acids. Trimming removed 1 base at V and 4 bases at J, with 5 bases between. The CDR3 loop reads CASSQGGYNEQFF. The DNA for the CDR3 is TGTGCCAGCAGCCAAGGGGGATACAATGAGCAGTTCTTC.

This clone has just a few counts. V and J are TRBV13 and TRBJ1-1; possible D gene TRBD1, 5 bases. CDR3 length: 15 amino acids. The V end lost 2 bases, the J end lost 4 bases, and 14 bases lay between the germline ends. Looked up from germline, CDR1 is PRHDT and CDR2 is FYEKMQ (reference sequence). For the CDR3, the DNA is TGTGCCAGCAGCTTAACCGGGGCGTTGGGCACTGAAGCTTTCTTT. Translated: CASSLTGALGTEAFF.